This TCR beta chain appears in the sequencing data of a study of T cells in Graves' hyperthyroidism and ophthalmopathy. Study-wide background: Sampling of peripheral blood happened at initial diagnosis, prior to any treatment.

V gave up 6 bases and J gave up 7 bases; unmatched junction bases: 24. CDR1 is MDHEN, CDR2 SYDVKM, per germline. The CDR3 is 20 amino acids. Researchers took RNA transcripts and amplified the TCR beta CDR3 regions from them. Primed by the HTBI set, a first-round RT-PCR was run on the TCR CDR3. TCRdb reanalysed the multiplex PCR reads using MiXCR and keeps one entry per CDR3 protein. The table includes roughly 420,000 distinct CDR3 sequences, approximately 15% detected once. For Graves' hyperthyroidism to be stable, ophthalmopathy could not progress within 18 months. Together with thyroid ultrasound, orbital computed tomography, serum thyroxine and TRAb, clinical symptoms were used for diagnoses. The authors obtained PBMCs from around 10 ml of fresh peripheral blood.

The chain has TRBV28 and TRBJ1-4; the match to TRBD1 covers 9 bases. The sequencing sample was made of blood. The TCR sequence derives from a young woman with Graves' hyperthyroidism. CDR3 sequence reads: CASSTRDNTKTGGEGEKLFF. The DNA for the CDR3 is TGTGCCAGCAGCACCAGGGACAACACTAAAACAGGGGGCGAGGGTGAAAAACTGTTTTTT.